The 3 T cell receptor beta chains below come from one sample, sequenced in a study of cytomegalovirus exposure and HLA in healthy donors. Repertoires were generated with immunoSEQ multiplex PCR, while TCRdb's copy carries only in-frame clones and drops some. The sample contains around 200,000 clones, around 82% of which appear only once. Sequences were obtained from PBMCs. These receptors were obtained from a woman aged 18-29 years in good health and CMV-seropositive.

This clone was found a few times. The rearrangement links TRBV10-3 to TRBJ2-5, with TRBD1 matching 9 bases. The CDR3 is 18 residues long. CDR1 is ENHRY and CDR2 is SYGVKD in the germline V gene. V lost 2 bases and J lost 2; bases outside the gene matches: 12. The CDR3 region has the DNA TGTGCCATCAGTGAGAAGGCACAGGGGGCAGGACCTCAAGAGACCCAGTACTTC. Translating it yields CAISEKAQGAGPQETQYF.

CDR3 protein: CASSLAPWRGKYNEQFF. CDR3 sequence (DNA): TGTGCCAGCAGCTTAGCCCCATGGCGGGGGAAATACAATGAGCAGTTCTTC. The chain links TRBV7-9 to TRBJ2-1; 7 positions match TRBD2. CDR3 length: 17 residues. The V segment lost 0 bases and the J segment 4 bases; nucleotides outside the gene matches: 9. Germline CDR1 is SEHNR and CDR2 is FQNEAQ (reference sequence).

The chain has TRBV6-5 and TRBJ1-4; D is unresolved. Germline V gene sequence: CDR1 MNHEY, CDR2 SVGAGI. The CDR3 spans 12 residues. Between the trimmed V and J ends, which lost 6 bases and 8 bases, there was a span of 10 bases. The CDR3 region has the DNA TGTGCCAGCAGCCCGGTGAACGAAAAACTGTTTTTT. As protein: CASSPVNEKLFF.